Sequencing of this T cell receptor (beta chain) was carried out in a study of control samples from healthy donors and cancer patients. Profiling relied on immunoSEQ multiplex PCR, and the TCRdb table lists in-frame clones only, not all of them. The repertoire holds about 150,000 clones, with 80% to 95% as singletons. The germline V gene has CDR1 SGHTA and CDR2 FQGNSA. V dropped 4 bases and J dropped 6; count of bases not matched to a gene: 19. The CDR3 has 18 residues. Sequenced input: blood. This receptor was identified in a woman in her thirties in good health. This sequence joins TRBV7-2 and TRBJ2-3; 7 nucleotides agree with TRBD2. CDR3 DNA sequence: TGTGCCAGCAGCTCAAGGGGATTGTTAACGGGAGGACGGGATACGCAGTATTTT. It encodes CASSSRGLLTGGRDTQYF.